What follows are 13 T cell receptor beta chains derived from one specimen sequenced in a study of cytomegalovirus exposure and HLA in healthy donors. PCR employed 60 Vbeta and 13 Jbeta primers. Some clones are missing from TCRdb's copy, which holds only in-frame ones; the method was immunoSEQ multiplex PCR. The sample records 150,000 or so clones, over 60% being singletons. Sample: PBMCs. The receptors shown here come from a female donor in good health and CMV-seronegative.

This clone was recorded once. V is TRBV27 and J is TRBJ2-7; 7 bases align to TRBD1. The CDR3 covers 14 residues. Germline loops: CDR1 MNHEY, CDR2 SMNVEV (reference sequence). Losses at the gene ends were 3 bases for V and 3 bases for J; bases not matched to a gene: 5. CDR3 coding DNA: TGTGCCAGCAGTTTGTCACAGGGGATCTACGAGCAGTACTTC. This gives the protein CASSLSQGIYEQYF.

The chain is built from TRBV9 and TRBJ2-1, with D possibly being TRBD1 (6 bases). This CDR3 spans 12 amino acids. Germline loops: CDR1 SGDLS, CDR2 YYNGEE. V lost 0 bases and J 13 bases, leaving 11 bases between the germline ends. The CDR3 nucleotides read TGTGCCAGCAGCGTAGTGTCAGGGGAACAGTTCTTC. It is translated as CASSVVSGEQFF.

The chain has TRBV19 and TRBJ1-5; the match to TRBD1 covers 10 bases. Germline V gives CDR1 LNHDA, CDR2 SQIVND (reference sequence). V lost 3 bases to trimming and J lost 7 bases; unmatched junction nucleotides: 9. This CDR3 has 16 amino acids. The CDR3, as DNA: TGTGCCAGTAGTATCGTTTTCGACAGGGGGCTCCAGCCCCAGCATTTT. This codes for CASSIVFDRGLQPQHF.

V usage is TRBV11-2 and J usage is TRBJ2-5, with 9 bases lining up with TRBD2. V was pared by 5 bases and J by 7 bases, with 14 bases of the junction left unmatched. Germline CDR1 reads SGHAT; CDR2 reads FQNNGV. The CDR3 runs to 16 residues. The CDR3 nucleotides read TGTGCCAGCAGCCCCAGTCGTGTTAGCGGGGGTGTGACCCAGTACTTC. Translating it yields CASSPSRVSGGVTQYF.

This chain connects TRBV28 to TRBJ2-5, with a possible D match to TRBD1 (5 bases). Trimming pared 5 bases from V and 0 bases from J, leaving 13 bases between. The CDR3 consists of 15 residues. CDR1 is MDHEN, CDR2 SYDVKM, per germline. The CDR3 region has the DNA TGTGCCAGCAGTGGGCACCTAGGGGACCAAGAGACCCAGTACTTC. It encodes CASSGHLGDQETQYF.

V is TRBV5-1 and J is TRBJ2-1; D possibly corresponds to TRBD2 (5 bases). Trimming stripped 7 bases from V and 8 bases from J, with 16 bases between. Per the germline V gene, CDR1 is SGHRS and CDR2 is YFSETQ. The CDR3 covers 13 residues. The CDR3 bases are TGCGCCAGCCCCCCGCCTCGGGGATATGAGCAGTTCTTC. It codes for CASPPPRGYEQFF.

CDR3 bases: TGTGCCAGCAGCCCCCGGTCGACAGGGTTAGGAGGAAACACCATATATTTT. It is translated as CASSPRSTGLGGNTIYF. This sequence joins TRBV9 and TRBJ1-3, with 7 bases matching TRBD1. The CDR3 covers 17 residues. V gave up 4 bases and J gave up 4 bases; unmatched junction bases: 14. Germline CDR1 and CDR2: SGDLS and YYNGEE.

V usage is TRBV21-1 and J usage is TRBJ1-5. TRBV21-1 is a recognized pseudogene. The CDR3 has 16 residues. This chain's CDR3 is CASFPCGDHSNQPQHF. DNA of the CDR3: TGTGCCAGCTTCCCATGCGGTGACCATAGCAATCAGCCCCAGCATTTT.

V usage is TRBV7-9 and J usage is TRBJ2-7, with D uncertain. The V gene lost 3 bases and the J gene lost 0 bases, with 9 bases spanning the gap. The CDR3 is 14 residues long. CDR1 SEHNR and CDR2 FQNEAQ come from the germline V gene (reference sequence). The CDR3, as DNA: TGTGCCAGCAGCTTTAATACAGTCTCCTACGAGCAGTACTTC. Translation: CASSFNTVSYEQYF.

The CDR3 spells CASSYETETDEQYF. CDR3 coding DNA: TGTGCCAGCAGTTACGAGACAGAAACCGACGAGCAGTACTTC. V and J are TRBV6-5 and TRBJ2-7; maybe TRBD1 (5 bases). Germline V lookup: CDR1 MNHEY, CDR2 SVGAGI. V was trimmed by 2 bases and J by 5 bases, leaving 13 bases between them. The length of the CDR3 is 14 residues.

The chain uses TRBV9 and TRBJ2-3; 11 nucleotides match TRBD2. From germline, CDR1 is SGDLS and CDR2 YYNGEE. V trimming: 4 bases; J trimming: 1 base; junction bases outside the gene matches: 20. CDR3 length: 21 amino acids. CDR3 nucleotide sequence: TGTGCCAGCAGCCAAGGAAAGGACGGTAGCGGGAGGGCCCACGGCACAGATACGCAGTATTTT. Translating it yields CASSQGKDGSGRAHGTDTQYF.

This clone is a singleton in its sample. The V call is TRBV2, the J call TRBJ2-5, with a possible D match to TRBD1 (6 bases). Germline CDR1 is SNHLY and CDR2 is FYNNEI. CDR3 length: 17 residues. Deletions cut 6 bases from V and 5 bases from J, with 25 bases between. The CDR3 loop reads CASRVSSKDRMQETQYF. The CDR3 DNA follows: TGTGCCAGCAGGGTGTCATCAAAGGACAGAATGCAGGAGACCCAGTACTTC.

This rearrangement joins TRBV5-4 to TRBJ2-3; the match to TRBD2 covers 8 bases. Trimming removed 2 bases from V and 4 bases from J; junction bases left unmatched: 6. The CDR3 runs to 15 residues. Germline CDR1 is SGHNT and CDR2 is YYREEE (reference sequence). The CDR3 DNA reads TGTGCCAGCAGCTTCGGGGGGGACAACGCAGATACGCAGTATTTT. Amino acids: CASSFGGDNADTQYF.